This TCR beta chain was retrieved from a study of type 1 and type 2 diabetes patients. At the level of the study: From PBMCs, CD4+ and CD8+ T cells were isolated by magnetic microbeads.

Study conclusions and caveats: With limited T2D and control samples, some T1D-only expanded clones may not be T1D-specific. Age and gender were not matched between study groups.

Details on this clonotype: Antigen unknown.

CDR1 MGHRA and CDR2 YSYEKL come from the germline V gene. Unmatched junction bases numbered 8, after V lost 4 bases and J lost 1 base. The CDR3 contains 16 residues. The PCR template was genomic DNA. Multiplex PCR with 30 forward and 13 reverse primers amplified the TCR beta CDR3. TCRdb processed the multiplex PCR reads anew with MiXCR; each CDR3 protein has one entry. The sample lists more than 250,000 distinct CDR3 sequences, around 47% seen once, with around 13% in the top ten. Source material: peripheral blood mononuclear cells (PBMCs). The rearrangement uses TRBV4-1 and TRBJ2-3, with TRBD2 matching over 7 bases. The sequence came from a man between 18 and 29 years old with type 2 diabetes. The CDR3 region is CASSPLRAGGTDTQYF. CDR3 sequence (DNA): TGCGCCAGCAGCCCGTTAAGGGCGGGGGGCACAGATACGCAGTATTTT.